The next 29 T cell receptor beta chains were all read from a single sample in a study of blood T cells in healthy people across ages. Through a sample-barcoded 5' primer and a J-beta primer mix, a second PCR was run for 7 to 11 cycles. TCRdb analysed the 5' RACE reads with MiXCR anew, one entry per CDR3 protein. This table holds around 1,800,000 distinct CDR3 sequences, 30% to 40% found once. The sequenced sample consisted of blood. Receptors were obtained from a human donor in good health.

This clonotype was found a few times. The V and J genes are TRBV24-1 and TRBJ2-1; 10 bases agree with TRBD2. CDR1 and CDR2 from the germline V gene are KGHDR and SFDVKD. The CDR3 runs to 15 residues. V trimming: 3 bases; J trimming: 10 bases; junction bases outside the gene matches: 8. The CDR3 region is CATSDPRTSGLEQFF. The DNA of the CDR3 is TGTGCCACCAGTGATCCACGGACTAGCGGCTTAGAGCAGTTCTTC.

V usage is TRBV29-1 and J usage is TRBJ2-1, with D uncertain. V lost 3 bases to trimming and J lost 0 bases, with 6 bases between them. CDR3 length: 13 amino acids. In germline, CDR1 is SQVTM, CDR2 ANQGSEA. The CDR3 DNA follows: TGCAGCGTTGAGCGGTACTCCTACAATGAGCAGTTCTTC. It encodes CSVERYSYNEQFF.

The rearrangement links TRBV11-2 to TRBJ2-1, with 8 positions matching TRBD2. In germline, CDR1 is SGHAT, CDR2 FQNNGV. The CDR3 loop spans 13 amino acids. Trimming took 6 bases from V and 8 from J; bases not matched to a gene: 6. The CDR3 DNA reads as TGTGCCAGCAGGGGCGGGGGGCTTTATGAGCAGTTCTTC. Translation gives CASRGGGLYEQFF.

This sequence joins TRBV7-9 and TRBJ1-2; no reliable D call. CDR1 is SEHNR, CDR2 FQNEAQ, per germline (reference sequence). The CDR3 spans 14 residues. Trimming took off 4 bases at V and 5 bases at J, with 14 bases between the two ends. DNA of the CDR3: TGTGCCAGCAGCTGGGTCGGCTCGGGGTATGGCTACACCTTC. This sequence encodes CASSWVGSGYGYTF.

This sequence joins TRBV4-1 and TRBJ1-2; D is possibly TRBD1 (6 bases). V lost 3 bases and J 7 bases, leaving 18 bases between the germline ends. There are 15 residues in the CDR3. Germline V CDR1 and CDR2: MGHRA, YSYEKL. The CDR3 protein is CASSQALDRSFGYTF. The CDR3 nucleotides read TGCGCCAGCAGCCAGGCTCTGGACAGATCCTTTGGCTACACCTTC.

This clonotype came up a few times. The chain combines TRBV7-2 with TRBJ2-7; 10 positions agree with TRBD2. Trimming removed 3 bases from V and 2 bases from J; junction bases left unmatched: 7. This CDR3 comprises 16 residues. CDR1 is SGHTA and CDR2 is FQGNSA in the germline V gene. CDR3 sequence (DNA): TGTGCCAGCAGCTTCTTAGCGGGGGGTCATGCCTACGAGCAGTACTTC. Encoded protein: CASSFLAGGHAYEQYF.

This chain uses TRBV13 with TRBJ2-1, with 9 bases lining up with TRBD2. V lost 0 bases and J lost 2; bases outside the gene matches: 8. Germline values: CDR1 PRHDT, CDR2 FYEKMQ (reference sequence). The CDR3 is 18 amino acids. The DNA for the CDR3 is TGTGCCAGCAGCTTAGGCCGCGTGGGCGGGGGGGCCTACAATGAGCAGTTCTTC. Translation gives CASSLGRVGGGAYNEQFF.

The genes are TRBV20-1 and TRBJ1-2; TRBD1 agrees at 7 bases. In germline, CDR1 is DFQATT, CDR2 SNEGSKA (reference sequence). The CDR3 is 16 amino acids. The V gene end was trimmed by 2 bases and the J gene end by 0 bases; junction bases not matched to a gene: 9. The CDR3 region is CSARNLQGLANYGYTF. The CDR3 DNA reads as TGCAGTGCTAGAAATTTACAGGGGTTGGCTAACTATGGCTACACCTTC.

The chain recombines TRBV20-1 with TRBJ2-7; D unresolved. From germline, CDR1 is DFQATT and CDR2 SNEGSKA (reference sequence). V was cut by 3 bases and J by 3 bases, with 15 bases left in between. This CDR3 has 14 residues. CDR3 in amino acids: CSARVAGTDYEQYF. The CDR3, as DNA: TGCAGTGCTAGGGTTGCCGGAACAGACTACGAGCAGTACTTC.

The chain links TRBV6-5 to TRBJ2-6; D is undetermined. The V and J ends lost 7 bases and 0 bases respectively, with 16 bases between them. This CDR3 region has 17 residues. Germline V gene data show CDR1 as MNHEY and CDR2 as SVGAGI. The CDR3 protein is CASTFNSLFSGANVLTF. The CDR3, as DNA: TGTGCCAGCACCTTTAACAGTCTCTTCTCTGGGGCCAACGTCCTGACTTTC.

This clonotype occurred a few times. CDR3 in DNA: TGTGCCAGCAACACACCGGGACTAGCGGGCATTTTCACAGATACGCAGTATTTT. The encoded protein is CASNTPGLAGIFTDTQYF. The chain carries TRBV6-2 or TRBV6-3 and TRBJ2-3; 12 positions match TRBD2. This CDR3 region has 18 residues. The trim removed 7 bases at V and 2 bases at J, leaving 13 bases unmatched. Germline V gene lookup returns CDR1 MNHEY and CDR2 SVGEGT.

This clonotype was picked up a small number of times. The chain has TRBV6-6 and TRBJ2-3; 7 bases map to TRBD2. Trimming removed 5 bases from V and 2 bases from J; junction bases left unmatched: 10. The germline V gene has CDR1 MNHNY and CDR2 SVGAGI (reference sequence). The CDR3 is 16 residues long. The chain's CDR3 is CASSPRGAGLTDTQYF. In DNA, the CDR3 is TGTGCCAGCAGTCCCCGGGGAGCGGGGCTCACAGATACGCAGTATTTT.

The chain recombines TRBV5-5 with TRBJ2-2; D not resolved. The V gene's germline CDR1 is SGHKS and CDR2 YYEKEE (reference sequence). V was pared by 0 bases and J by 5 bases, with 14 bases between. This CDR3 is built from 16 residues. This CDR3 is CASSLAGRTGTGELFF. In DNA form, the CDR3 reads TGTGCCAGCAGCTTGGCCGGCAGGACCGGTACCGGGGAGCTGTTTTTT.

The genes are TRBV20-1 and TRBJ1-5; weak D call: TRBD1 (5 bases). The CDR3 sequence is 15 residues long. V was shortened by 2 bases and J by 0 bases, with 11 bases between the two germline ends. Germline values: CDR1 DFQATT, CDR2 SNEGSKA (reference sequence). Here the CDR3 DNA reads TGCAGTGCTAGAAAGGGGCCAATTAGCAATCAGCCCCAGCATTTT. The encoded protein is CSARKGPISNQPQHF.

About this clonotype itself: The junction does not match germline at one end; this may be a read error. This rearrangement joins TRBV7-9 to TRBJ1-1; TRBD1 might be the D (5 bases). The CDR3 totals 15 residues. CDR1 and CDR2 (germline): SEHNR, FQNEAQ (reference sequence). This CDR3 reads CAGSWGLRKDTEAFF. CDR3 sequence (DNA): TGTGCCGGCAGCTGGGGACTGAGGAAAGACACTGAAGCTTTCTTT.

This chain links TRBV19 with TRBJ1-4; 7 bases are shared with TRBD1. Per germline, CDR1 LNHDA and CDR2 SQIVND (reference sequence). The CDR3 is 14 residues long. Trimming cost V 3 bases and J 3 bases; bases outside gene matches: 1. The CDR3 DNA is TGTGCCAGTAGTATGGGGACAGCTAATGAAAAACTGTTTTTT. It encodes CASSMGTANEKLFF. Filled out from reference TRBV19 and TRBJ1-4, the complete variable domain reads DGGITQSPKYLFRKEGQNVTLSCEQNLNHDAMYWYRQDPGQGLRLIYYSQIVNDFQKGDIAEGYSVSREKKESFPLTVTSAQKNPTAFYLCASSMGTANEKLFFGSGTQLSVL.

This clonotype was seen more than once but under ten times. V is TRBV20-1 and J is TRBJ2-7; D may be TRBD1 (5 bases). V was shortened by 0 bases and J by 2 bases, with 8 bases between the two germline ends. The CDR3 contains 13 residues. Germline V gene data show CDR1 as DFQATT and CDR2 as SNEGSKA (reference sequence). The CDR3 nucleotides are TGCAGTGCTAGAGAACAGGCCACCTACGAGCAGTACTTC. Translating it yields CSAREQATYEQYF.

A few counts support this clonotype. The chain employs TRBV6-6 and TRBJ1-5; D is unresolved. The CDR3 contains 13 residues. Trimming removed 6 bases at V and 7 bases at J, with 13 bases between. Germline CDR1 and CDR2: MNHNY and SVGAGI (reference sequence). CDR3 residues: CASSQTVPQPQHF. The CDR3 region has the DNA TGTGCCAGCAGCCAAACAGTCCCCCAGCCCCAGCATTTT.

A few counts support this clonotype. The chain links TRBV14 to TRBJ2-3; TRBD1 might be the D (5 bases). Germline V CDR1 and CDR2: SGHDN, FVKESK. The CDR3 is 16 amino acids. V dropped 0 bases and J dropped 2 bases, with 12 bases sitting between them. CDR3 sequence: CASSQELRTNTDTQYF. In nucleotides, the CDR3 is TGTGCCAGCAGCCAAGAGTTGAGGACAAACACAGATACGCAGTATTTT. Supplemented by reference TRBV14 and TRBJ2-3, the full variable domain reads EAGVTQFPSHSVIEKGQTVTLRCDPISGHDNLYWYRRVMGKEIKFLLHFVKESKQDESGMPNNRFLAERTGGTYSTLKVQPAELEDSGVYFCASSQELRTNTDTQYFGPGTRLTVL.

The chain is built from TRBV7-9 and TRBJ2-5, with D unresolved. The CDR3 has 14 amino acids. Per germline, CDR1 SEHNR and CDR2 FQNEAQ (reference sequence). The V gene lost 1 base and the J gene lost 5 bases, with 11 bases spanning the gap. CDR3 sequence reads: CASSLVGILETQYF. CDR3 nucleotide sequence: TGTGCCAGCAGCTTAGTTGGGATTCTCGAGACCCAGTACTTC.

This clonotype was recorded a few times. This chain joins TRBV29-1 and TRBJ2-4; D tentatively reads TRBD1 or TRBD2 (8 bases each). The last part of the DNA fits TRBJ2-5 better; the J call may be wrong. This CDR3 spans 13 amino acids. Germline-derived CDR1 and CDR2 are SQVTM and ANQGSEA. CDR3 region: CSAAGGGRETQYF. The CDR3 DNA reads as TGCAGCGCCGCAGGGGGCGGGAGGGAGACCCAGTACTTC.

The CDR3 DNA is TGCGCCAGCAGATTTGAGGGGGACAGCAATGAGCAGTTCTTC. Protein product: CASRFEGDSNEQFF. The rearrangement uses TRBV5-1 and TRBJ2-1, with 7 bases lining up with TRBD1. Trimming took 5 bases from V and 6 from J; bases not matched to a gene: 8. Germline CDR1 and CDR2: SGHRS and YFSETQ. The CDR3 sequence is 14 residues long.

CDR3 amino acids: CASSRRPAETYGYTF. The CDR3 bases are TGTGCCAGCAGCCGCCGCCCTGCAGAGACCTATGGCTACACCTTC. The chain uses TRBV7-9 and TRBJ1-2; D is unclear. The CDR3 is made up of 15 amino acids. The germline V and J ends were trimmed by 5 bases and 4 bases, with 17 bases remaining between them. The V gene's germline CDR1 is SEHNR and CDR2 FQNEAQ (reference sequence).

The rearrangement links TRBV6-5 to TRBJ1-2; D perhaps matches TRBD1 (6 bases). CDR1 is MNHEY and CDR2 is SVGAGI in the germline V gene. The CDR3 consists of 15 residues. Trimming cost V 2 bases and J 3 bases, with 13 bases left between them. The CDR3 nucleotides are TGTGCCAGCAGTTACGGAGGGGGGGCCTACTATGGCTACACCTTC. As protein: CASSYGGGAYYGYTF.

The gene calls are TRBV30 and TRBJ1-2, with D perhaps matching TRBD1 (5 bases). Germline lookup yields CDR1 GTSNPN and CDR2 SVGIG (reference sequence). The CDR3 runs to 15 residues. The V and J ends lost 0 bases and 4 bases respectively, with 15 bases between them. CDR3 loop: CAWSVSQEPGYGYTF. The CDR3 region has the DNA TGTGCCTGGAGTGTCTCACAGGAACCGGGCTATGGCTACACCTTC.

The CDR3 region is CASSLVGGTVNYGYTF. In nucleotides, the CDR3 is TGTGCCAGCAGCTTGGTTGGCGGGACAGTGAATTATGGCTACACCTTC. The chain links TRBV5-5 to TRBJ1-2; 7 bases match TRBD1. Germline CDR1 reads SGHKS; CDR2 reads YYEKEE (reference sequence). V lost 0 bases to trimming and J lost 5 bases; unmatched junction nucleotides: 10. The CDR3 runs 16 residues.

The V and J genes are TRBV20-1 and TRBJ1-2; D may be TRBD1 (6 bases). Germline CDR1 is DFQATT and CDR2 is SNEGSKA (reference sequence). This CDR3 spans 16 amino acids. Trimming removed 6 bases from V and 4 bases from J, with 24 bases in between. The CDR3, as DNA: TGCAGTGCCTTGGGGACACTCACGAACCTTGGCTATGGCTACACCTTC. Its protein is CSALGTLTNLGYGYTF.

The sample holds a few counts of this clonotype. V is TRBV12-3 or TRBV12-4 and J is TRBJ2-7; D remains ambiguous. The CDR3 contains 12 residues. Trimming pared 8 bases from V and 0 bases from J, leaving 8 bases between. CDR3 region: CASGSDSYEQYF. Written as DNA, the CDR3 is TGTGCCAGCGGTTCTGACTCCTACGAGCAGTACTTC.

The chain couples TRBV20-1 to TRBJ1-1, with 7 nucleotides matching TRBD1. The CDR3 runs to 13 residues. The V segment lost 1 base and the J segment 5 bases; nucleotides outside the gene matches: 4. CDR1 and CDR2 from the germline V gene are DFQATT and SNEGSKA (reference sequence). The CDR3, as DNA: TGCAGTGCTAGAGGACAGGGTGAAACTGAAGCTTTCTTT. Its protein is CSARGQGETEAFF.